This T cell receptor beta chain was profiled in a study of molecular identifiers for immune sequencing clone quantification. TCRdb ran MiXCR on the PCR reads and lists one entry per CDR3 protein. The table includes approximately 100,000 distinct CDR3 sequences, roughly a third detected once. This clonotype was seen once. The junction and the germline gene differ at one end; a read error may be behind it. The source is a human donor in good health. Some libraries in this study had Jurkat cell RNA spiked in. The sequencing input was naive CD8+ T cells from blood, with Jurkat cell RNA spiked in. This sample's subset: FACS-sorted CD8+CD4-CCR7+CD45RA+ naive T cells.

The CDR3 region is CRAKGGGLRFF. CDR3 sequence (DNA): TGCCGTGCTAAGGGGGGGGGGCTTCGGTTCTTC. This chain links TRBV20-1 with TRBJ2-1, with D tentatively TRBD2 (7 bases). Germline values: CDR1 DFQATT, CDR2 SNEGSKA (reference sequence). The CDR3 runs 11 residues.